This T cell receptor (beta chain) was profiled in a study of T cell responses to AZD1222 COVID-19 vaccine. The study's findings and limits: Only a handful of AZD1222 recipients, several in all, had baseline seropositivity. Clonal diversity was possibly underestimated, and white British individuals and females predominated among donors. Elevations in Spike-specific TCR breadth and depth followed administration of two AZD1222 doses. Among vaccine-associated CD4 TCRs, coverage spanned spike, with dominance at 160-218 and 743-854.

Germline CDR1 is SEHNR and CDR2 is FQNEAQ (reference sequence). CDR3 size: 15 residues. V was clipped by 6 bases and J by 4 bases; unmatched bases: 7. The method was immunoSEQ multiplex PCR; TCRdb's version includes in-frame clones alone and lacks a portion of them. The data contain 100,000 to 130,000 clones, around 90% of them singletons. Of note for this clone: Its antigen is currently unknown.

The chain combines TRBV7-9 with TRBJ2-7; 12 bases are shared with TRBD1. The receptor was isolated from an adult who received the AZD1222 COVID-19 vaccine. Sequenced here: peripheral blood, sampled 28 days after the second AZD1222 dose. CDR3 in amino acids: CASSPGQGARYEQYF. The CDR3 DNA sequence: TGTGCCAGCAGTCCGGGACAGGGGGCACGTTACGAGCAGTACTTC.